These 7 T cell receptor beta chains were sequenced from one sample in a study of cytomegalovirus exposure and HLA in healthy donors. A multiplex PCR was run with 60 Vbeta primers and 13 Jbeta primers. Some clones are missing from TCRdb's copy, which holds only in-frame ones; the method was immunoSEQ multiplex PCR. This table holds 200,000 to 250,000 clones, 82% found once. The sample taken for sequencing was PBMCs. These receptors originate from a woman aged 35 to 49 in good health and CMV-seropositive.

The chain carries TRBV19 and TRBJ2-7, with 14 bases aligning to TRBD2. Losses at the gene ends were 5 bases for V and 2 bases for J; bases not matched to a gene: 5. From germline, CDR1 is LNHDA and CDR2 SQIVND (reference sequence). The CDR3 runs 16 residues. CDR3: CASSVGLAGDPYEQYF. The CDR3 DNA is TGTGCCAGTAGTGTGGGACTAGCGGGGGACCCCTACGAGCAGTACTTC.

This chain links TRBV7-9 with TRBJ1-4, with D hard to call. The CDR3 totals 13 residues. The germline CDR1 and CDR2 sequences are SEHNR and FQNEAQ (reference sequence). V was trimmed by 0 bases and J by 4 bases, leaving 3 bases between them. The CDR3 coding sequence is TGTGCCAGCAGCTTAGCCGGTAATGAAAAACTGTTTTTT. Encoded protein: CASSLAGNEKLFF.

This clone has more than one count but fewer than ten. The rearrangement joins TRBV7-2 to TRBJ2-1; 8 nucleotides match TRBD2. Germline-derived CDR1 and CDR2 are SGHTA and FQGNSA. The CDR3 runs to 14 residues. Trimming at V came to 1 base and at J to 6 bases, leaving 2 bases not matched to a gene. CDR3 in amino acids: CASSLVSGINEQFF. DNA of the CDR3: TGTGCCAGCAGCTTAGTTAGCGGGATCAATGAGCAGTTCTTC.

In its sample, this clone was seen a few times. The chain recombines TRBV2 with TRBJ2-1; D unclear. The CDR3 has 11 residues. Germline CDR1 SNHLY, CDR2 FYNNEI. V lost 6 bases and J lost 4, with 4 bases in between. CDR3 residues: CASSQYNEQFF. CDR3 DNA sequence: TGTGCCAGCAGCCAATACAATGAGCAGTTCTTC. Filled out from reference TRBV2 and TRBJ2-1, the complete variable domain reads EPEVTQTPSHQVTQMGQEVILRCVPISNHLYFYWYRQILGQKVEFLVSFYNNEISEKSEIFDDQFSVERPDGSNFTLKIRSTKLEDSAMYFCASSQYNEQFFGPGTRLTVL.

This clone was seen a single time. This chain connects TRBV6-6 to TRBJ2-1; TRBD2 matches at 9 bases. CDR3 length: 15 amino acids. Germline V gene sequence: CDR1 MNHNY, CDR2 SVGAGI (reference sequence). The J segment lost 2 bases and the V segment lost 2 bases, leaving 1 base of the junction unmatched. The CDR3 here is CASSYRLAAYNEQFF. The CDR3 nucleotides read TGTGCCAGCAGTTACCGACTAGCGGCCTACAATGAGCAGTTCTTC.

CDR3: CASSTRLAGGTDTQYF. The CDR3 coding sequence is TGTGCCAGCAGCACCAGACTAGCGGGAGGAACAGATACGCAGTATTTT. This chain links TRBV7-2 with TRBJ2-3; TRBD2 aligns across 13 bases. CDR3 size: 16 residues. Per germline, CDR1 SGHTA and CDR2 FQGNSA. J gave up 3 bases and V 5 bases, and 5 bases lay outside the gene matches.

CDR3 sequence: CASSLEGGDYGYTF. CDR3 DNA: TGTGCCAGCAGCTTGGAAGGGGGCGACTATGGCTACACCTTC. J is TRBJ1-2 and V is TRBV5-6; 7 bases match TRBD1. J was trimmed by 3 bases and V by 0 bases; bases with no gene match: 2. Germline loops: CDR1 SGHDT, CDR2 YYEEEE. This CDR3 region has 14 residues.